The 5 T cell receptor beta chains reported below all come from one sample, sequenced in a study of blood T cells in healthy people across ages. A second 7 to 11 cycle PCR used barcoded and J-beta primers. TCRdb passed the 5' RACE reads through MiXCR, listing each CDR3 protein once. The sample shows about 780,000 distinct CDR3 sequences, 20% to 30% of them seen only once. In addition, the sample was reused for a study of T cells of mothers and their children.

The sequencing sample was made of blood. The receptors shown here come from a boy aged 5-17 years in good health.

The chain links TRBV28 to TRBJ2-3; D is uncertain. This CDR3 region has 11 residues. Per germline, CDR1 MDHEN and CDR2 SYDVKM. This CDR3 is CGARGTDTQYF. The CDR3, as DNA: TGTGGCGCACGGGGCACAGATACGCAGTATTTT.

This clonotype was seen a few times. The rearrangement joins TRBV7-9 to TRBJ2-1; 7 positions agree with TRBD2. This CDR3 comprises 14 residues. Germline loops: CDR1 SEHNR, CDR2 FQNEAQ (reference sequence). With 5 bases clipped from V and 2 bases from J, the junction kept 3 bases outside the gene matches. CDR3 nucleotides: TGTGCCAGCAGCCCCGGGACTACCTACAATGAGCAGTTCTTC. Protein product: CASSPGTTYNEQFF.

This clonotype occurred many times. The rearrangement joins TRBV12-3 or TRBV12-4 to TRBJ2-1, with 10 positions matching TRBD1. J was trimmed by 4 bases and V by 6 bases; bases with no gene match: 6. The length of the CDR3 is 15 residues. The CDR3 here is CASSLRTGGYNEQFF. CDR3 nucleotide sequence: TGTGCCAGCAGCCTTCGGACAGGGGGATACAATGAGCAGTTCTTC.

This clonotype was seen at least ten times. V usage is TRBV20-1 and J usage is TRBJ2-6; no firm D call. The germline V and J ends were trimmed by 6 bases and 0 bases, with 9 bases remaining between them. The CDR3 consists of 14 residues. Germline V gene data show CDR1 as DFQATT and CDR2 as SNEGSKA (reference sequence). CDR3 sequence reads: CSAQISSGANVLTF. CDR3 coding DNA: TGCAGTGCCCAGATCAGCTCTGGGGCCAACGTCCTGACTTTC.

This clonotype was seen once. The chain has TRBV20-1 and TRBJ2-7, with 8 bases fitting TRBD1. The trim removed 1 base at V and 2 bases at J, leaving 4 bases unmatched. The V gene's germline CDR1 is DFQATT and CDR2 SNEGSKA (reference sequence). The CDR3 consists of 14 residues. CDR3: CSARGPTGAYEQYF. Here the CDR3 DNA reads TGCAGTGCTAGAGGTCCGACAGGGGCCTACGAGCAGTACTTC.